These 30 T cell receptor beta chains share one sample of origin, sequenced in a study of blood T cell repertoires in COVID-19. Assay: immunoSEQ multiplex PCR; the TCRdb copy retains only in-frame clones and omits some. This repertoire shows about 170,000 clones, approximately 88% found once; its top ten account for roughly 9.1%. The sample taken for sequencing was peripheral blood. These receptor sequences come from an elderly woman with active or convalescent COVID-19.

The V call is TRBV19, the J call TRBJ1-1, with 7 bases fitting TRBD1. The V gene end was trimmed by 7 bases and the J gene end by 0 bases; junction bases not matched to a gene: 5. The CDR3 has 14 residues. Germline CDR1 reads LNHDA; CDR2 reads SQIVND (reference sequence). The CDR3 region has the DNA TGTGCCAGTAAACCGGGACAGATGAACACTGAAGCTTTCTTT. Translation: CASKPGQMNTEAFF.

The J gene is TRBJ1-4, the V gene TRBV4-1; D is ambiguous. The CDR3 is 13 residues long. V was trimmed by 3 bases and J by 8 bases, leaving 10 bases between them. Germline CDR1 reads MGHRA; CDR2 reads YSYEKL. The CDR3 nucleotides are TGCGCCAGCAGCCAGGTTCCCCGGGAAAAACTGTTTTTT. Translating it yields CASSQVPREKLFF.

The rearrangement joins TRBV2 to TRBJ1-1; TRBD1 might be the D (5 bases). The CDR3 loop spans 13 amino acids. The germline gives CDR1 SNHLY, CDR2 FYNNEI. V shed 6 bases and J shed 0 bases, with 8 bases lying between them. CDR3 nucleotide sequence: TGTGCCAGCAGGCCACAGGTGAACACTGAAGCTTTCTTT. This codes for CASRPQVNTEAFF.

This clone has a single count. This CDR3 reads CASSPQRGLYGYTF. The CDR3 DNA reads TGTGCCAGCTCACCACAGCGGGGCCTCTATGGCTACACCTTC. This chain uses TRBV18 with TRBJ1-2, with D possibly matching TRBD1 (5 bases). The CDR3 runs 14 residues. Trimming took 1 base from V and 4 from J, leaving 10 bases between them. Germline V gene sequence: CDR1 KGHSH, CDR2 LQKENI.

The rearrangement links TRBV9 to TRBJ2-7; 7 bases match TRBD2. The junction had 5 bases not matched to a gene; V was cut back by 0 bases and J by 2 bases. This CDR3 is 15 amino acids long. CDR1 and CDR2 (germline): SGDLS, YYNGEE. CDR3 bases: TGTGCCAGCAGCGTAGAATTGGGAGGGGCCTACGAGCAGTACTTC. Protein sequence: CASSVELGGAYEQYF.

The chain recombines TRBV25-1 with TRBJ1-3, with D possibly matching TRBD1 (6 bases). The CDR3 is made up of 15 amino acids. V lost 6 bases to trimming and J lost 3 bases, with 15 bases between them. Per germline, CDR1 MGHDK and CDR2 SYGVNS. CDR3 DNA: TGTGCCAGCAGCGTCGGGGGGCACGGTGGAAACACCATATATTTT. Translation: CASSVGGHGGNTIYF.

Remarks on this clone: One junction end disagrees with the germline gene, perhaps due to a read error. The V call is TRBV7-2, the J call TRBJ1-2; 7 nucleotides agree with TRBD1. Germline V lookup: CDR1 SGHTA, CDR2 FQGNSA. The CDR3 is 14 residues long. The CDR3 sequence is CASTLGGWRYGYTF. The DNA of the CDR3 is TGTGCCAGCACCTTAGGGGGCTGGCGCTATGGCTACACCTTC.

This sequence joins TRBV2 and TRBJ1-6; 12 bases are shared with TRBD1. V lost 2 bases to trimming and J lost 10 bases; unmatched junction nucleotides: 6. The CDR3 contains 16 residues. In germline, CDR1 is SNHLY, CDR2 FYNNEI. CDR3 nucleotide sequence: TGTGCCAGCAGTGAATTGGGACAGGGGGCGAGGTCACCCCTCCACTTT. Translation: CASSELGQGARSPLHF.

The rearrangement uses TRBV4-2 and TRBJ2-7; 9 nucleotides agree with TRBD2. J was trimmed by 1 base and V by 6 bases; bases with no gene match: 7. The V gene's germline CDR1 is LGHNA and CDR2 YNFKEQ. CDR3 length: 15 residues. This CDR3 is CASREGLAGSYEQYF. CDR3 nucleotides: TGTGCCAGCAGGGAGGGGCTAGCGGGGTCCTACGAGCAGTACTTC.

The chain has TRBV18 and TRBJ2-7; D is undetermined. In germline, CDR1 is KGHSH, CDR2 LQKENI. The CDR3 length is 13 residues. Trimming pared 3 bases from V and 6 bases from J, leaving 12 bases between. The CDR3 is CASSPSAGGEQYF. The CDR3 DNA follows: TGTGCCAGCTCACCCTCGGCCGGCGGCGAGCAGTACTTC.

CDR3 amino acids: CASRPSGYGYTF. In nucleotides, the CDR3 is TGTGCCAGCCGGCCCTCAGGCTATGGCTACACCTTC. The genes are TRBV6-5 and TRBJ1-2; D gene unclear. The CDR3 sequence is 12 residues long. Germline V CDR1 and CDR2: MNHEY, SVGAGI. Between the trimmed V and J ends, which lost 8 bases and 4 bases, there was a span of 11 bases.

The rearrangement uses TRBV2 and TRBJ2-7, with D possibly being TRBD2 (5 bases). CDR3 length equals 10 residues. V lost 7 bases to trimming and J lost 4 bases, with 5 bases between them. CDR1 SNHLY and CDR2 FYNNEI come from the germline V gene. CDR3 loop: CASTGYEQYF. CDR3 in DNA: TGTGCCAGCACGGGGTACGAGCAGTACTTC.

This clone was found a few times. The genes are TRBV18 and TRBJ1-2; 9 bases map to TRBD1. Germline trimming cut 6 bases from V and 4 bases from J; bases unmatched to any gene: 9. The CDR3 length is 15 residues. Germline V CDR1 and CDR2: KGHSH, LQKENI. Written as DNA, the CDR3 is TGTGCCAGCTCCCCCGGGACAGGGACCCTCTATGGCTACACCTTC. Its translation: CASSPGTGTLYGYTF.

The genes are TRBV19 and TRBJ1-3; D is unresolved. CDR3 length: 12 residues. Germline CDR1 reads LNHDA; CDR2 reads SQIVND (reference sequence). V gave up 11 bases and J gave up 4 bases, with 12 bases separating them. Written as DNA, the CDR3 is TGTGCCTCCACCCCGGGAGGAAACACCATATATTTT. Translating gives CASTPGGNTIYF.

The chain has TRBV19 and TRBJ1-4; 8 bases line up with TRBD1. The CDR3 has 15 amino acids. Trimming cost V 6 bases and J 8 bases; bases outside gene matches: 11. The V gene's germline CDR1 is LNHDA and CDR2 SQIVND (reference sequence). The CDR3 DNA follows: TGTGCCAGTAGCCAGCCCGGGACAGGAGCCGAAAAACTGTTTTTT. It is translated as CASSQPGTGAEKLFF.

The chain combines TRBV3-1 (or the pseudogene TRBV3-2) with TRBJ2-7; weak D call: TRBD1 (5 bases). With 0 bases removed from V and 0 bases from J, the gap between germline ends came to 15 bases. Germline V gives CDR1 LGHDT, CDR2 YNNKEL (reference sequence). The CDR3 is made up of 17 amino acids. In DNA, the CDR3 is TGTGCCAGCAGCCAAGAAGGCTTAAGACAGCTCTCCTACGAGCAGTACTTC. Protein product: CASSQEGLRQLSYEQYF.

This CDR3 is CASSPRGAGQYEQYF. CDR3 nucleotides: TGTGCCAGCAGCCCGCGGGGGGCTGGTCAATACGAGCAGTACTTC. The V and J genes are TRBV6-2 or TRBV6-3 and TRBJ2-7; 8 bases agree with TRBD2. The CDR3 runs to 15 residues. Trimming removed 6 bases from V and 4 bases from J; junction bases left unmatched: 11. Germline CDR1 MNHEY, CDR2 SVGEGT.

This chain joins TRBV9 and TRBJ1-6, with 9 bases identical to TRBD1. J gave up 4 bases and V 4 bases, and 6 bases lay outside the gene matches. Looked up from germline, CDR1 is SGDLS and CDR2 is YYNGEE. The CDR3 consists of 16 residues. The CDR3, as DNA: TGTGCCAGCAGCCGTGAGGACAGGGGATATAATTCACCCCTCCACTTT. Its translation is CASSREDRGYNSPLHF.

The rearrangement uses TRBV19 and TRBJ1-1, with TRBD1 matching over 8 bases. This CDR3 is built from 13 residues. Trimming took 4 bases from V and 3 from J; bases not matched to a gene: 1. CDR1 and CDR2 from the germline V gene are LNHDA and SQIVND (reference sequence). The CDR3 reads CASSKDRDTEAFF. For the CDR3, the DNA is TGTGCCAGTAGTAAGGACAGGGACACTGAAGCTTTCTTT.

The chain has TRBV20-1 and TRBJ1-6; no reliable D call. Trimming took off 3 bases at V and 6 bases at J, with 3 bases between the two ends. Looked up from germline, CDR1 is DFQATT and CDR2 is SNEGSKA (reference sequence). The CDR3 sequence is 11 residues long. The chain's CDR3 is CSARANSPLHF. DNA of the CDR3: TGCAGTGCTAGGGCTAATTCACCCCTCCACTTT.

This rearrangement joins TRBV5-4 to TRBJ2-3, with no clear D. The V gene lost 2 bases and the J gene lost 2 bases, with 18 bases spanning the gap. Germline CDR1 and CDR2: SGHNT and YYREEE (reference sequence). This CDR3 has 17 residues. CDR3 residues: CASSLPPGPSLTDTQYF. In DNA form, the CDR3 reads TGTGCCAGCAGCTTACCACCGGGTCCATCGCTCACAGATACGCAGTATTTT. The whole variable domain, filled in from reference TRBV5-4 and TRBJ2-3, reads ETGVTQSPTHLIKTRGQQVTLRCSSQSGHNTVSWYQQALGQGPQFIFQYYREEENGRGNFPPRFSGLQFPNYSSELNVNALELDDSALYLCASSLPPGPSLTDTQYFGPGTRLTVL.

V gene TRBV11-2 combines with J gene TRBJ1-2, with TRBD1 identical over 7 bases. Trimming took 0 bases from V and 10 from J; bases not matched to a gene: 2. This CDR3 has 12 residues. The germline CDR1 and CDR2 sequences are SGHAT and FQNNGV. The CDR3 sequence: CASSLETGAYTF. CDR3 coding DNA: TGTGCCAGCAGCTTAGAAACAGGGGCCTACACCTTC.

In the case of this clone: Other DNA sequences of this sample code for an identical CDR3. This sequence joins TRBV7-2 and TRBJ2-7; D gene unclear. V shed 5 bases and J shed 1 base, with 3 bases lying between them. Per the germline V gene, CDR1 is SGHTA and CDR2 is FQGNSA. The CDR3 contains 11 residues. The CDR3 sequence is CASSPSYEQYF. The CDR3 nucleotides read TGTGCCAGCAGCCCATCCTACGAGCAGTACTTC.

The chain is built from TRBV6-2 or TRBV6-3 and TRBJ1-5, with D possibly being TRBD1 (6 bases). Per the germline V gene, CDR1 is MNHEY and CDR2 is SVGEGT. Trimming took off 0 bases at V and 5 bases at J, with 14 bases between the two ends. CDR3 length equals 16 residues. The CDR3 DNA follows: TGTGCCAGCAGTTACTCACCCACAGGGACCGATCAGCCCCAGCATTTT. This sequence encodes CASSYSPTGTDQPQHF.

The chain employs TRBV12-5 and TRBJ1-5, with 8 nucleotides matching TRBD1. V lost 9 bases, J lost 1 base, and 8 bases stayed unmatched. The length of the CDR3 is 15 residues. Germline V gives CDR1 LGHNT, CDR2 FRNRAP. DNA for the CDR3: TGTGCTAGCCAAATTCAGGGGGCAAGCAATCAGCCCCAGCATTTT. This gives the protein CASQIQGASNQPQHF.

V is TRBV6-5 and J is TRBJ1-6; D is undetermined. Trimming stripped 6 bases from V and 5 bases from J, with 14 bases between. CDR1 and CDR2 (germline): MNHEY, SVGAGI. The CDR3 runs 15 residues. CDR3 coding DNA: TGTGCCAGCAGGCCCCCAAGCGGAGATAATTCACCCCTCCACTTT. Translation: CASRPPSGDNSPLHF.

There are a few counts of this clone. The V call is TRBV5-4, the J call TRBJ2-1, with TRBD1 identical over 11 bases. CDR1 is SGHNT and CDR2 is YYREEE in the germline V gene (reference sequence). The junction had 12 bases not matched to a gene; V was cut back by 4 bases and J by 9 bases. The CDR3 runs 16 residues. This CDR3 reads CASSARDRGLSGEQFF. The CDR3 DNA sequence: TGTGCCAGCAGCGCCCGGGACAGGGGGTTATCTGGTGAGCAGTTCTTC.

V and J are TRBV3-1 (or the pseudogene TRBV3-2) and TRBJ2-1; D is uncertain. Between the trimmed V and J ends, which lost 4 bases and 0 bases, there was a span of 13 bases. There are 16 residues in the CDR3. Per germline, CDR1 LGHDT and CDR2 YNNKEL (reference sequence). In nucleotides, the CDR3 is TGTGCCAGCAGCCCGAAAGGCCGACTCTCCTACAATGAGCAGTTCTTC. It codes for CASSPKGRLSYNEQFF.

The V call is TRBV7-2, the J call TRBJ1-2; 8 nucleotides line up with TRBD1. This CDR3 is built from 13 residues. The germline CDR1 and CDR2 sequences are SGHTA and FQGNSA. V shed 5 bases, J shed 3 bases, and the junction held 2 bases outside the gene matches. DNA of the CDR3: TGTGCCAGCAGCAAACAGGGGGACTATGGCTACACCTTC. Its protein product is CASSKQGDYGYTF. Combining the CDR3 with reference TRBV7-2 and TRBJ1-2 gives the whole variable domain GAGVSQSPSNKVTEKGKDVELRCDPISGHTALYWYRQSLGQGLEFLIYFQGNSAPDKSGLPSDRFSAERTGGSVSTLTIQRTQQEDSAVYLCASSKQGDYGYTFGSGTRLTVV.

The genes are TRBV10-1 and TRBJ2-2; 9 bases line up with TRBD2. The CDR3 is 15 amino acids. V lost 1 base, J lost 6 bases, and 3 bases stayed unmatched. Germline V gene lookup returns CDR1 WNHNN and CDR2 SYGVQD (reference sequence). This chain's CDR3 is CASSEWASGAGELFF. CDR3 DNA: TGCGCCAGCAGTGAGTGGGCTAGCGGGGCCGGGGAGCTGTTTTTT.